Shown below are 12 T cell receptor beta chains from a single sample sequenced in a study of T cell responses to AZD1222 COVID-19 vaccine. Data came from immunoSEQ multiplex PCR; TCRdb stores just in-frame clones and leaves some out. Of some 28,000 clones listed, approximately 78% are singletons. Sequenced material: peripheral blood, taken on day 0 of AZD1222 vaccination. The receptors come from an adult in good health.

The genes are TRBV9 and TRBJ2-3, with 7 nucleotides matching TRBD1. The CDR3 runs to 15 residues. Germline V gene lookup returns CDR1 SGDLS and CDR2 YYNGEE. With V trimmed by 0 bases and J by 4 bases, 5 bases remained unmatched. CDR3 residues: CASSVGGTVPDTQYF. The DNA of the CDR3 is TGTGCCAGCAGCGTAGGTGGGACAGTTCCAGATACGCAGTATTTT.

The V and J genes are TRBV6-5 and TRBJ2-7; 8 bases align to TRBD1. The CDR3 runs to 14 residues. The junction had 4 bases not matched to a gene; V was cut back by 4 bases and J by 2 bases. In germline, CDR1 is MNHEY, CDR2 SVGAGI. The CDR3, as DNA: TGTGCCAGCAGTTTAGAGACAGGGGCCTACGAGCAGTACGTC. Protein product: CASSLETGAYEQYV.

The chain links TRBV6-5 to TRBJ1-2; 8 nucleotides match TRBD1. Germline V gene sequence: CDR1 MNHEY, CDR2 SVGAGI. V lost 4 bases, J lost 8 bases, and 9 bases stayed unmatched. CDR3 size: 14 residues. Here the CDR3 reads CASSLRQGSWGYTF. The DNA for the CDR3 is TGTGCCAGCAGTTTAAGACAGGGGTCTTGGGGCTACACCTTC.

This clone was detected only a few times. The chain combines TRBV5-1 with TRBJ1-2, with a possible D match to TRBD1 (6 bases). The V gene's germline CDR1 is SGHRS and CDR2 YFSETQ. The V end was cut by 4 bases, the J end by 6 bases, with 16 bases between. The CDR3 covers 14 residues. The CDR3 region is CASSLSTGIDGYTF. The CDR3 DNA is TGCGCCAGCAGCCTATCAACAGGGATCGATGGCTACACCTTC.

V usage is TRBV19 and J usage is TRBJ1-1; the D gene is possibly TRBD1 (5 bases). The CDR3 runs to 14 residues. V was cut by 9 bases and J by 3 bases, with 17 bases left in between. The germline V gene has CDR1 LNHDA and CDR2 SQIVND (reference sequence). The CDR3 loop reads CASETVPGDTEAFF. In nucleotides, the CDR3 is TGTGCCAGCGAGACAGTCCCCGGGGACACTGAAGCTTTCTTT.

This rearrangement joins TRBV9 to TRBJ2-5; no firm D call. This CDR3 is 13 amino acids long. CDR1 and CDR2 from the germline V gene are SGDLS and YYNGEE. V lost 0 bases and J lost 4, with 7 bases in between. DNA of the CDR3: TGTGCCAGCAGCGTAGACATCGGAGAGACCCAGTACTTC. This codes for CASSVDIGETQYF.

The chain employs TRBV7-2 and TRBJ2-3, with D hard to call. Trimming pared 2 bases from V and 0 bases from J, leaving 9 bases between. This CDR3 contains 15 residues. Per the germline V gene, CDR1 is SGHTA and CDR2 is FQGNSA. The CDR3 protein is CASSLKAASTDTQYF. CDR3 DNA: TGTGCCAGCAGCTTAAAGGCTGCTAGCACAGATACGCAGTATTTT.

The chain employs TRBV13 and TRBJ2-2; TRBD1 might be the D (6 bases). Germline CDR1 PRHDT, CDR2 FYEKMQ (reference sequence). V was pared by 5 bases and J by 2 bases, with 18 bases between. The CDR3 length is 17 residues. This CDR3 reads CASSLSNRDTNTGELFF. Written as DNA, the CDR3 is TGTGCCAGCAGCCTAAGTAATCGGGACACAAACACCGGGGAGCTGTTTTTT.

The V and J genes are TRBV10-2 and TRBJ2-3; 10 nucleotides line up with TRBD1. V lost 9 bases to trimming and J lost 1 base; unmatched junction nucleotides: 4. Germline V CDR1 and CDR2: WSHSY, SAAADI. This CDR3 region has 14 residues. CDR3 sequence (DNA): TGCGCCAGTACCGGGACAGGGGGCACAGATACGCAGTATTTT. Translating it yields CASTGTGGTDTQYF.

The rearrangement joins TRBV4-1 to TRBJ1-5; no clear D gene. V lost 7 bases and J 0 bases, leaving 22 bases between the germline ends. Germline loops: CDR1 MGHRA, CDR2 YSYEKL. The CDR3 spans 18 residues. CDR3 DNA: TGCGCCAGCAAACCGCTTCCCGGGGTCCGAGGTAGCAATCAGCCCCAGCATTTT. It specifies CASKPLPGVRGSNQPQHF.

The CDR3 loop reads CASIPSGRYEQYV. CDR3 coding DNA: TGTGCCAGCATCCCCAGCGGGAGGTACGAGCAGTACGTC. J is TRBJ2-7 and V is TRBV6-2 or TRBV6-3; 9 nucleotides align to TRBD2. Trimming removed 7 bases from V and 4 bases from J; junction bases left unmatched: 5. The CDR3 spans 13 residues. Germline CDR1 is MNHEY and CDR2 is SVGEGT.

The CDR3 DNA is TGTGCCAGCAGCTTCGAAGGGTTCTCTGGAAACACCATATATTTT. Translation: CASSFEGFSGNTIYF. J is TRBJ1-3 and V is TRBV5-8; D gene unclear. This CDR3 region has 15 residues. V lost 2 bases to trimming and J lost 0 bases, with 9 bases between them. The germline gives CDR1 SGHTS, CDR2 YDEGEE.